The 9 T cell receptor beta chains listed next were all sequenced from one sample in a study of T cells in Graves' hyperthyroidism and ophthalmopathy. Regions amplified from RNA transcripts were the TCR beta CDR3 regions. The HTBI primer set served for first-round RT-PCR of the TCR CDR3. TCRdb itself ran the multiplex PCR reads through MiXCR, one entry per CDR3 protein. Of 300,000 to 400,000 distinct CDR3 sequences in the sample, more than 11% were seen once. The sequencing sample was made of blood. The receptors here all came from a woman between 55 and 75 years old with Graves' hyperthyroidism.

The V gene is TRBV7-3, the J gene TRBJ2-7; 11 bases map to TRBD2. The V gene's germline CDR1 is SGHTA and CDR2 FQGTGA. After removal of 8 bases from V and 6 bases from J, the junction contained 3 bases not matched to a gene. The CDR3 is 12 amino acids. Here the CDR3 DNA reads TGTGCCAGCGGGACTAGCGGAAGCGAGCAGTACTTC. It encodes CASGTSGSEQYF.

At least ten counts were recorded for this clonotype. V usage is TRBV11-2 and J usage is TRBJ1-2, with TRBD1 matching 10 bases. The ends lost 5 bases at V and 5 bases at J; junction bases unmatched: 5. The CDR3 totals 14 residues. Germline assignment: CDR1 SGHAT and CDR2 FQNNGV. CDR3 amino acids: CASSIPGQGYGYTF. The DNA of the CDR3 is TGTGCCAGCAGCATACCGGGACAGGGGTATGGCTACACCTTC.

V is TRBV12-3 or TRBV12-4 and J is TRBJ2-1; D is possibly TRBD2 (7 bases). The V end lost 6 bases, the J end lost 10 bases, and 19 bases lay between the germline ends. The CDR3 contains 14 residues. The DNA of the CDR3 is TGTGCCAGCAGGGGGGGGGCGGTGGGCCGAGAGCAGTTCTTC. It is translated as CASRGGAVGREQFF.

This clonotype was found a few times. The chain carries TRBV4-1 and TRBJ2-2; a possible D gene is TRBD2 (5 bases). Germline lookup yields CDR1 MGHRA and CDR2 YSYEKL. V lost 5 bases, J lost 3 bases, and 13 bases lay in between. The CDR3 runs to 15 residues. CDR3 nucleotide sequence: TGCGCCAGCAGCATCGGGAAAGGTTACACCGGGGAGCTGTTTTTT. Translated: CASSIGKGYTGELFF.

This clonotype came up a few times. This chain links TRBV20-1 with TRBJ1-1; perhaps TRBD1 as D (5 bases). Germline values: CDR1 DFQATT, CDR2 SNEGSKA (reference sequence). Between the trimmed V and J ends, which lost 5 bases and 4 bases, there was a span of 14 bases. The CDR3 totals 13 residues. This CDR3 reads CSAHRQLRTEAFF. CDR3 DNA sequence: TGCAGTGCTCATCGACAGCTTCGCACTGAAGCTTTCTTT.

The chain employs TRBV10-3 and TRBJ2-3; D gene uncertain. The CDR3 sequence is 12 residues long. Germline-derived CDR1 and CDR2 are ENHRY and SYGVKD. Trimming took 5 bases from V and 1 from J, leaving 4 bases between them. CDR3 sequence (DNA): TGTGCCATCAGTCCACGCACAGATACGCAGTATTTT. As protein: CAISPRTDTQYF.

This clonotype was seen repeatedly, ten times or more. CDR3 sequence reads: CAWSRQTQETQYF. The CDR3 nucleotides are TGTGCCTGGAGTCGACAGACACAGGAGACCCAGTACTTC. The gene calls are TRBV30 and TRBJ2-5; possible D gene TRBD1, 5 bases. CDR3 length: 13 amino acids. Germline lookup yields CDR1 GTSNPN and CDR2 SVGIG (reference sequence). V lost 2 bases to trimming and J lost 5 bases, with 12 bases between them.

The chain's CDR3 is CASSLDKGREGEQYF. DNA of the CDR3: TGTGCCAGCAGCCTGGACAAGGGGCGCGAGGGGGAGCAGTACTTC. The genes are TRBV7-8 and TRBJ2-7; D could derive from TRBD1 or TRBD2 (5 bases each). Trimming shortened V by 5 bases and J by 7 bases, and 21 bases separated the two germline ends. CDR3 size: 15 residues. Germline assignment: CDR1 SGHVS and CDR2 FQNEAQ.

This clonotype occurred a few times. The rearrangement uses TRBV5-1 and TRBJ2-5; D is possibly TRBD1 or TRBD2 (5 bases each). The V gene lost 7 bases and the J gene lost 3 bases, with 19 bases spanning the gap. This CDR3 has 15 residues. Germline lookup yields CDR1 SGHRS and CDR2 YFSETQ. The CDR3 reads CASLIGTSGKETQYF. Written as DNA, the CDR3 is TGCGCCAGCCTTATTGGGACCTCCGGTAAAGAGACCCAGTACTTC.